The clone carrying this T cell receptor beta chain was counted once. Between the trimmed V and J ends, which lost 3 bases and 5 bases, there was a span of 8 bases. Germline lookup yields CDR1 SEHNR and CDR2 FQNEAQ (reference sequence). The CDR3 loop spans 12 amino acids. TCRdb's table, derived via immunoSEQ multiplex PCR, lists solely in-frame clones and lacks some. In the table there are some 220,000 clones, 85% of which are singletons. This sample was taken from a study of blood T cell repertoires in COVID-19. This rearrangement joins TRBV7-9 to TRBJ2-7; a possible D gene is TRBD1 (5 bases). This clonotype was obtained from a man in his forties or fifties with COVID-19, enrolled during active disease. The sample was peripheral blood. DNA for the CDR3: TGTGCCAGCAGCTTGACAGACGACGAGCAGTACTTC. Protein product: CASSLTDDEQYF.